The T cell receptor beta chain under discussion was sequenced for a study of circulating tumor DNA in untreated peripheral T-cell lymphoma. This CDR3 has 15 residues. V was pared by 3 bases and J by 4 bases, with 15 bases between. Germline CDR1 is WSHSY and CDR2 is SAAADI. Findings and caveats of the study: Tumor-specific clonotypes: identified in about 80% of patients, 86% of baseline tissues.

As for this clone: Its antigen is unidentified.

The tumor tissue sample was taken at baseline before any treatment. Sequencing was performed with immunoSEQ multiplex PCR; in TCRdb, only in-frame clones are kept and a portion is missing. The sample consists of around 2,500 clones, roughly 69% of them appearing once. What was sequenced was tumor tissue. The clonotype originates from a human donor with peripheral T-cell lymphoma. V usage is TRBV10-2 and J usage is TRBJ1-1; no definite D call. The CDR3 here is CASSDGRRVVTEAFF. CDR3 bases: TGCGCCAGCAGTGATGGTCGTAGGGTTGTCACTGAAGCTTTCTTT.